Included here is one T cell receptor beta chain sequence, with context. As processed by the authors: The authors estimated nucleated cell counts from reference gene primer amplification. The assay was immunoSEQ multiplex PCR, and TCRdb's table has in-frame clones only and misses some. Clonal size and the V and J genes are those of that table, whereas D and trimming came from the DNA. This table holds over 30,000 clones, more than 65% found once. The entry originates in a study of blood T cell repertoires in COVID-19. Overall study: From T cells, B-cell-depleted T cells, or PBMCs came the material, which was cDNA or gDNA.

The clonotype comes from an elderly man with active or convalescent COVID-19. Sequencing was carried out using peripheral blood.

The CDR3 reads CASGTGGGTEAFF. DNA of the CDR3: TGTGCCAGCGGTACAGGGGGGGGCACTGAAGCTTTCTTT. The chain is built from TRBV28 and TRBJ1-1; 8 nucleotides match TRBD1. The CDR3 loop spans 13 amino acids. Germline V gene sequence: CDR1 MDHEN, CDR2 SYDVKM. With V trimmed by 8 bases and J by 4 bases, 6 bases remained unmatched.